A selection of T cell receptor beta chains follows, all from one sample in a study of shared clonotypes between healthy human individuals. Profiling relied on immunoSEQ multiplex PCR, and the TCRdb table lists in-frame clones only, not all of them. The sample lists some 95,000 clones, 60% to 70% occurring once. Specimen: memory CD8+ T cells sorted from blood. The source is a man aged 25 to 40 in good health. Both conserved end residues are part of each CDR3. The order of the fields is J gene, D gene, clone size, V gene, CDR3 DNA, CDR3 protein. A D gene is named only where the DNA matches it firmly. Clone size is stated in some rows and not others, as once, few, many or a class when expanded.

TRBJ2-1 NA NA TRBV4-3 TGCGCCAGCAGCTCCAGGTTGGGGAGTGAGCAGTTCTTC CASSSRLGSEQFF
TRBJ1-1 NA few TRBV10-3 TGTGCCATCAGTGAGGCGGGGGGGTCTGAAGCTTTCTTT CAISEAGGSEAFF
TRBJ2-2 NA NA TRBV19 TGTGCCAGTTGCGTATGGAACACCGGGGAGCTGTTTTTT CASCVWNTGELFF
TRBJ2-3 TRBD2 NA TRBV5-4 TGTGCCAGCAGCTTTGGGACTAGCGTAGATACGCAGTATTTT CASSFGTSVDTQYF
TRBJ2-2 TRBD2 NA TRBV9 TGTGCCAGCAGCGTAGGTGGTAGCGGGAGGGCCCCCGGGGAGCTGTTTTTT CASSVGGSGRAPGELFF
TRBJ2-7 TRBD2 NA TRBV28 TGTGCCAGCTGTAGCGGGACCCTCTACGAGCAGTACTTC CASCSGTLYEQYF
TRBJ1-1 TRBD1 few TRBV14 TGTGCCAGCAGCCTACTCGGACAGGCCACTGAAGCTTTCTTT CASSLLGQATEAFF
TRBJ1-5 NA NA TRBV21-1 TGTGCCAGCAGGGCAGGCGGCAATCAGCCCCAGCATTTT CASRAGGNQPQHF
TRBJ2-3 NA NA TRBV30 TGTGCCTGGAGTGTACGGACAGATACGCAGTATTTT CAWSVRTDTQYF
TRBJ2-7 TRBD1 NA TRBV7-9 TGTGCCAGCAGCCTCCGGGACAGGGGTCACTACGAGCAGTACTTC CASSLRDRGHYEQYF
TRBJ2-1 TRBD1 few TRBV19 TGTGCCAGTAGTATCGTAGGACAGGGGACCAATGAGCAGTTCTTC CASSIVGQGTNEQFF
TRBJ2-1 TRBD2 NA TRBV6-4 TGTGCCAGCAGTGACGAGGCGGGAGGGCCGTCCAATGAGCAGTTCTTC CASSDEAGGPSNEQFF
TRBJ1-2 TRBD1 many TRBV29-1 TGCAGCGCTGACCGGACAGGGACGAACTATGGCTACACCTTC CSADRTGTNYGYTF
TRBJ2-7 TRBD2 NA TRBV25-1 TGTGCCAGCAGTGACGAGACTAGCGGGAGGGCCGAGCAGTACTTC CASSDETSGRAEQYF
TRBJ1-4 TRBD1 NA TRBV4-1 TGCGCCAGCAGATCACAGACAGGGTTTGAAAAACTGTTTTTT CASRSQTGFEKLFF
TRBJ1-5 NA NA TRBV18 TGTGCCAGCTCACCAGGACCCCGGGGCAATCAGCCCCAGCATTTT CASSPGPRGNQPQHF
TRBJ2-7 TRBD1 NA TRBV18 TGTGCCAGCTCACAAATCACAGGGGCCCGCTCCTACGAGCAGTACTTC CASSQITGARSYEQYF
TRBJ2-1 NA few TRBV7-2 TGTGCCAGCAGCTCGAACCCCCCCAGTTGGGGGCTCTACAATGAGCAGTTCTTC CASSSNPPSWGLYNEQFF
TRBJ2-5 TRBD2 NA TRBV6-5 TGTGCCAGCAGTTACAGGCTAGCGGGAGGGCCAGAGACCCAGTACTTC CASSYRLAGGPETQYF
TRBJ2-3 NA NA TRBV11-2 TGTGCCAGCAGCTTAGAGGTCAGGGGACTCGATACGCAGTATTTT CASSLEVRGLDTQYF
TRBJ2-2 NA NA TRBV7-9 TGTGCCAGCAGCCAGGGGAGCGTAACCACCGGGGAGCTGTTTTTT CASSQGSVTTGELFF
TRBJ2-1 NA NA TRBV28 TGTGCCAGCAGTTACAATGAGCAGTTCTTC CASSYNEQFF
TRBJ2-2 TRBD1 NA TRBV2 TGTGCCAGCAGTTTACTCGGGACAGGGGTCACCGGGGAGCTGTTTTTT CASSLLGTGVTGELFF
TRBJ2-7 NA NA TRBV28 TGTGCCAGCAGTTTTGGTGTGCACGAGCAGTACTTC CASSFGVHEQYF
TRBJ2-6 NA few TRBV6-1 TGTGCCAGCAGTGACCGGACTTCTGGGGCCAACGTCCTGACTTTC CASSDRTSGANVLTF
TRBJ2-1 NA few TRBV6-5 TGTGCCAGCAAATCTGACGCCGGGGTGCAGTTCTTC CASKSDAGVQFF
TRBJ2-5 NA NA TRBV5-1 TGCGCCAGCAGCTTGACCCGCCAAGAGACCCAGTACTTC CASSLTRQETQYF
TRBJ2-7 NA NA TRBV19 TGTGCCAGTAGTCATCAACACTCCTACGAGCAGTACTTC CASSHQHSYEQYF
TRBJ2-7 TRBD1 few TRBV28 TGTGCCATCGAGGGACAGGGGTTTTACGAGCAGTACTTC CAIEGQGFYEQYF
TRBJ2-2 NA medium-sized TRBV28 TGTGCCAGCAGTTTATTCGGTGGGGAGCTGTTTTTT CASSLFGGELFF
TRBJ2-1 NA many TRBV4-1 TGCGCCAGCACTAAAGGGTCGGGACACATCTACAATGAGCAGTTCTTC CASTKGSGHIYNEQFF
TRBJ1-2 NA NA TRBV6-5 TGTGCCAGCAGCAACGAGGGGGTAGTCACCTATGGCTACACCTTC CASSNEGVVTYGYTF
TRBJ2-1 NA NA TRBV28 TGTGCCAGCAGTTTAGGGACAATCAATGAGCAGTTCTTC CASSLGTINEQFF
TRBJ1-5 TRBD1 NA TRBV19 TGTGCCAGTAGTGGGGACAGTTCTTCCGATAGCAATCAGCCCCAGCATTTT CASSGDSSSDSNQPQHF
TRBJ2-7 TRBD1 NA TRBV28 TGTGCCAGCAGCCGGGACAGAAGCTACGAGCAGTACTTC CASSRDRSYEQYF
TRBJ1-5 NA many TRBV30 TGTGCCTGGAGGTCATTCCCGGGGAACCATCAGCCCCAGCATTTT CAWRSFPGNHQPQHF
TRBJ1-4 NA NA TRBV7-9 TGTGCCAGCAGTGGTCAGGGAAATGAAAAACTGTTTTTT CASSGQGNEKLFF
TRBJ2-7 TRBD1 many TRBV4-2 TGTGCCAGCAGCATATCCGGGACAGGGACCCACGAGCAGTACTTC CASSISGTGTHEQYF
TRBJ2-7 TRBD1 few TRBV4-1 TGCGCCAGCAGCCGAGGGGGCTCTTACGAGCAGTACTTC CASSRGGSYEQYF
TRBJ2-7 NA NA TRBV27 TGTGCCAGCAGTTTCTCGCCCCTCTACGAGCAGTACTTC CASSFSPLYEQYF
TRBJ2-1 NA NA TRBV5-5 TGTGCCAGCAGCACCCTGACCTACCACAATGAGCAGTTCTTC CASSTLTYHNEQFF
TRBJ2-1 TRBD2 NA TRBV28 TGTGCCAGCATCCCTACTAGCGGGAGAAGGCAGTTCTTC CASIPTSGRRQFF